This passage covers 9 T cell receptor beta chains from one sample sequenced in a study of shared clonotypes between healthy human individuals. TCRdb's copy holds only in-frame clones and misses some; the assay was immunoSEQ multiplex PCR. The data hold about 2.3 million clones, with about nine tenths observed a single time. Sequencing used naive CD4+ T cells from PBMCs. Subset given: CD45RA+ positively selected. These receptors came from a man between 18 and 29 years old in good health. Some clones in this sample may be carry-over from other donors' samples.

In its sample, this clone was seen a few times. The gene calls are TRBV29-1 and TRBJ2-2; no reliable D call. Per the germline V gene, CDR1 is SQVTM and CDR2 is ANQGSEA. V gave up 1 base and J gave up 7 bases, with 7 bases separating them. The CDR3 contains 12 residues. This chain's CDR3 is CSVEVIIGELFF. The CDR3 region has the DNA TGCAGCGTTGAAGTTATAATCGGGGAGCTGTTTTTT.

J is TRBJ2-5 and V is TRBV28, with TRBD2 matching over 8 bases. J was trimmed by 2 bases and V by 6 bases; bases with no gene match: 11. The germline V gene has CDR1 MDHEN and CDR2 SYDVKM. This CDR3 contains 16 residues. CDR3 sequence reads: CASSPSGLAGQETQYF. The CDR3 DNA is TGTGCCAGCAGCCCCTCCGGACTAGCTGGGCAAGAGACCCAGTACTTC.

The chain links TRBV30 to TRBJ1-1; maybe TRBD1 (6 bases). The germline gives CDR1 GTSNPN, CDR2 SVGIG (reference sequence). The CDR3 runs to 13 residues. V was pared by 8 bases and J by 1 base, with 14 bases between. The CDR3 loop is CAGMIQGNTEAFF. The CDR3 DNA reads as TGTGCCGGGATGATACAGGGGAACACTGAAGCTTTCTTT. Combining the CDR3 with reference TRBV30 and TRBJ1-1 gives the whole variable domain SQTIHQWPATLVQPVGSPLSLECTVEGTSNPNLYWYRQAAGRGLQLLFYSVGIGQISSEVPQNLSASRPQDRQFILSSKKLLLSDSGFYLCAGMIQGNTEAFFGQGTRLTVV.

This chain connects TRBV30 to TRBJ2-7, with D unresolved. Germline values: CDR1 GTSNPN, CDR2 SVGIG (reference sequence). The CDR3 is 12 amino acids. V was cut by 2 bases and J by 3 bases, with 8 bases left in between. The CDR3 reads CAWSSGIYEQYF. CDR3 DNA: TGTGCCTGGAGTAGTGGGATCTACGAGCAGTACTTC.

Points on this clone: Relative to the germline gene, one junction end is altered; a read error may explain this. The genes are TRBV11-2 and TRBJ2-7; weak D call: TRBD1 (6 bases). This CDR3 comprises 16 residues. The germline V gene has CDR1 SGHAT and CDR2 FQNNGV. This CDR3 is CASSLEWAGASSEQYF. The CDR3 DNA reads as TGTGCCAGCAGCTTAGAGTGGGCAGGGGCCTCCTCCGAGCAGTACTTC.

The V and J genes are TRBV5-1 and TRBJ2-5, with D possibly being TRBD1 or TRBD2 (5 bases each). This CDR3 comprises 14 residues. Per the germline V gene, CDR1 is SGHRS and CDR2 is YFSETQ. Deletions cut 4 bases from V and 5 bases from J, with 15 bases between. The CDR3, as DNA: TGCGCCAGCAGCCTTGGGACCCTCGGGGAGACCCAGTACTTC. Translation: CASSLGTLGETQYF.

This clone was recorded only once. J is TRBJ2-7 and V is TRBV9; a possible D gene is TRBD2 (7 bases). Germline CDR1 is SGDLS and CDR2 is YYNGEE. CDR3 size: 15 residues. Trimming cost V 6 bases and J 4 bases, with 20 bases left between them. CDR3 sequence reads: CASTEGDYSTYEQYF. The CDR3, as DNA: TGTGCCAGCACGGAGGGGGACTATTCGACGTACGAGCAGTACTTC.

The chain links TRBV7-9 to TRBJ1-2, with 8 bases matching TRBD1. V gave up 5 bases and J gave up 7 bases; unmatched junction bases: 12. The germline V gene encodes CDR1 SEHNR and CDR2 FQNEAQ (reference sequence). The CDR3 is 15 residues long. DNA for the CDR3: TGTGCCAGCAGCCAAGGACAGGGAGCTTTTGGTGGCTACACCTTC. Translation gives CASSQGQGAFGGYTF. Combining the CDR3 with reference TRBV7-9 and TRBJ1-2 gives the whole variable domain DTGVSQNPRHKITKRGQNVTFRCDPISEHNRLYWYRQTLGQGPEFLTYFQNEAQLEKSRLLSDRFSAERPKGSFSTLEIQRTEQGDSAMYLCASSQGQGAFGGYTFGSGTRLTVV.

The CDR3 nucleotides are TGTGCCAGCAGCTTAGACAGGGCAACCTACAATGAGCAGTTCTTC. This encodes CASSLDRATYNEQFF. The V gene is TRBV7-6, the J gene TRBJ2-1; D possibly corresponds to TRBD1 (6 bases). Trimming took 1 base from V and 2 from J, leaving 9 bases between them. The CDR3 totals 15 residues. The germline V gene encodes CDR1 SGHVS and CDR2 FNYEAQ.